The 6 T cell receptor beta chains listed next were all sequenced from one sample in a study of blood T cell repertoires in COVID-19. Measured with immunoSEQ multiplex PCR; TCRdb has only the in-frame clones, and not every one. Of some 150,000 clones in the sample, roughly 81% are singletons; the top ten hold approximately 8.4%. Material: peripheral blood. These receptors all stem from a human donor with acute or convalescent COVID-19. The donor label of this sample is uncertain.

V and J are TRBV9 and TRBJ1-6; 7 positions match TRBD1. Germline CDR1 reads SGDLS; CDR2 reads YYNGEE. With V trimmed by 4 bases and J by 14 bases, 15 bases remained unmatched. The CDR3 runs to 15 residues. CDR3 amino acids: CASSPGGGSKLALHF. Written as DNA, the CDR3 is TGTGCCAGCAGCCCTGGAGGGGGCTCGAAACTAGCCCTCCACTTT.

The V gene is TRBV12-5, the J gene TRBJ1-4; no reliable D call. The CDR3 is made up of 15 amino acids. V was clipped by 3 bases and J by 0 bases, with 8 bases between them. Germline values: CDR1 LGHNT, CDR2 FRNRAP. The CDR3 sequence is CASGFSTATNEKLFF. The CDR3 nucleotides read TGTGCTAGTGGTTTCTCCACAGCAACTAATGAAAAACTGTTTTTT.

This sequence joins TRBV27 and TRBJ1-2; TRBD1 is a possible D gene (5 bases). V gave up 2 bases and J gave up 4 bases, with 8 bases separating them. Germline lookup yields CDR1 MNHEY and CDR2 SMNVEV (reference sequence). There are 13 residues in the CDR3. The CDR3 DNA reads as TGTGCCAGCAGTTTAGGGGCCCTCTATGGCTACACCTTC. Protein sequence: CASSLGALYGYTF.

This sequence joins TRBV6-1 and TRBJ2-1; TRBD2 aligns across 9 bases. Germline V gene lookup returns CDR1 MNHNS and CDR2 SASEGT. The CDR3 has 17 amino acids. The V segment lost 4 bases and the J segment 1 base; nucleotides outside the gene matches: 8. CDR3 nucleotide sequence: TGTGCCAGCAGTGTAGAGCGGGGGGCCTCGTCCTACAATGAGCAGTTCTTC. Translated, it gives CASSVERGASSYNEQFF.

The chain recombines TRBV14 with TRBJ2-3; a weak D match, TRBD1 (6 bases). CDR3 length: 14 amino acids. The V gene's germline CDR1 is SGHDN and CDR2 FVKESK. V was clipped by 3 bases and J by 4 bases, with 11 bases between them. The CDR3 nucleotides are TGTGCCAGCAGCCAGACAGGAGCCCCAGATACGCAGTATTTT. Its translation is CASSQTGAPDTQYF.

V is TRBV20-1 and J is TRBJ1-3; TRBD1 matches at 7 bases. J lost 6 bases, V lost 3 bases, and 5 bases had no gene match. This CDR3 is built from 13 residues. Germline V CDR1 and CDR2: DFQATT, SNEGSKA (reference sequence). CDR3 loop: CSASGDSENTIYF. The CDR3 nucleotides are TGCAGTGCTAGTGGGGACAGCGAAAACACCATATATTTT.